A selection of T cell receptor beta chains follows, all from one sample in a study of CD8 T cells in Susac syndrome. One entry per CDR3 protein results from TCRdb running MiXCR on the immunoSEQ multiplex PCR reads. The sample lists 100,000 to 150,000 distinct CDR3 sequences, over 90% occurring once. Input material: CD4+ T cells from PBMCs. These receptors were taken from a human donor in good health. CDR3s leave out the opening cysteine and the closing phenylalanine or tryptophan. The D gene is left open where the match is weak.

TRBJ2-6 | 14 | TRBV9 | NA | ASSGAGNSGANVLT
TRBJ2-1 | 12 | TRBV15 | TRBD2 | ATSSSGRLNEQF
TRBJ2-3 | 13 | TRBV7-9 | NA | ASSSPGASTDTQY
TRBJ1-5 | 13 | TRBV4-2 | NA | ASSQDGTGKKPQH
TRBJ2-6 | 13 | TRBV9 | NA | ASSVVDSGANVLT
TRBJ2-7 | 12 | TRBV3-1 | NA | ASSQRDGTYEQY
TRBJ2-1 | 13 | TRBV28 | TRBD2 | ASNLAGSSYNEQF
TRBJ2-2 | 11 | TRBV12-3/TRBV12-4 | NA | ASSLAATGELF
TRBJ2-1 | 12 | TRBV6-5 | NA | ASNHGAVRAEQF
TRBJ2-1 | 13 | TRBV3-1 | TRBD2 | ASSRLAGGGHEQF
TRBJ2-4 | 12 | TRBV5-1 | NA | ASSLGGDKNIQY
TRBJ2-1 | 12 | TRBV11-2 | NA | ASSLSDGYNEQF
TRBJ1-2 | 12 | TRBV7-2 | NA | ASSWTVGDYGYT
TRBJ2-7 | 15 | TRBV6-1 | TRBD2 | ASTSRRLAEISYEQY
TRBJ2-7 | 12 | TRBV6-5 | NA | ASSTGTPSYEQY
TRBJ1-1 | 12 | TRBV6-5 | TRBD1 | ASSGQGTAREAF
TRBJ2-7 | 12 | TRBV5-1 | NA | ASSGLTGSYEQY
TRBJ2-2 | 12 | TRBV2 | NA | ARGETRGAGELF
TRBJ2-2 | 13 | TRBV9 | NA | ASSAIGGNTGELF
TRBJ2-5 | 14 | TRBV7-9 | TRBD2 | ASSSAREGRGETQY
TRBJ2-7 | 12 | TRBV5-1 | TRBD2 | ASSFTSGSYEQY
TRBJ1-1 | 11 | TRBV5-1 | NA | ASSRRTNTEAF
TRBJ1-5 | 13 | TRBV9 | NA | ASSVGSSRNQPQH
TRBJ2-2 | 16 | TRBV11-2 | TRBD2 | ASSLLISRGTNTGELF
TRBJ2-2 | 13 | TRBV5-1 | NA | ASSLGAVNTGELF
TRBJ1-5 | 11 | TRBV6-6 | NA | ASSYKGNQPQH
TRBJ2-3 | 9 | TRBV5-1 | NA | ASRITDTQY
TRBJ2-7 | 12 | TRBV2 | NA | ASSPGTPRDEQY
TRBJ2-5 | 12 | TRBV5-1 | NA | ASSLGPVGETQY
TRBJ2-2 | 13 | TRBV24-1 | NA | ATSDRAMGPGELF
TRBJ2-7 | 13 | TRBV19 | NA | ASSMGGIPGYEQY